This passage covers 32 T cell receptor beta chains from one sample sequenced in a study of blood T cell repertoires in COVID-19. Using immunoSEQ multiplex PCR, the repertoire was profiled, and TCRdb retains in-frame clones only, with some absent. The table records around 250,000 clones, around 80% of them present only once. The specimen sequenced was PBMCs or T cells enriched from blood (not recorded which). These receptors were collected from a man aged 25 to 45 with acute COVID-19.

This clone was recorded only once. An end of the junction does not agree with germline; a read error may underlie this. This sequence joins TRBV5-1 and TRBJ1-1; 8 nucleotides align to TRBD1. The germline CDR1 and CDR2 sequences are SGHRS and YFSETQ. The CDR3 length is 16 residues. The DNA for the CDR3 is TGTGCCAGCAGCTTGGCAGGGGGCCTCGGGAACACTGAAGCTTTCTTT. Translation: CASSLAGGLGNTEAFF.

This chain uses TRBV10-3 with TRBJ1-6; D is undetermined. V was pared by 8 bases and J by 10 bases, with 15 bases between. This CDR3 comprises 13 residues. Germline lookup yields CDR1 ENHRY and CDR2 SYGVKD. The CDR3 sequence: CAIGETLQSPLHF. In nucleotides, the CDR3 is TGTGCCATCGGAGAGACGTTGCAATCACCCCTCCACTTT.

This chain's CDR3 is CASSLAQGASWGNTIYF. The DNA of the CDR3 is TGTGCCAGCAGTTTAGCACAGGGGGCTTCGTGGGGAAACACCATATATTTT. The rearrangement uses TRBV28 and TRBJ1-3, with TRBD1 matching over 9 bases. Trimming removed 2 bases from V and 4 bases from J; junction bases left unmatched: 9. This CDR3 has 17 amino acids. Germline values: CDR1 MDHEN, CDR2 SYDVKM.

The gene calls are TRBV4-1 and TRBJ2-3; the match to TRBD2 covers 11 bases. Germline CDR1 and CDR2: MGHRA and YSYEKL. The V and J ends lost 1 base and 3 bases, in that order; junction bases with no gene match: 6. There are 17 residues in the CDR3. DNA for the CDR3: TGCGCCAGCAGCCAAGTCCCAACTAGCGGGGGAACAGATACGCAGTATTTT. Translating it yields CASSQVPTSGGTDTQYF.

The rearrangement uses TRBV7-8 and TRBJ1-5, with a weak D call TRBD1 (5 bases). The ends were cut back, 0 bases at V and 4 bases at J, with 19 bases in the middle. The germline V gene has CDR1 SGHVS and CDR2 FQNEAQ. The CDR3 spans 18 residues. The CDR3 region has the DNA TGTGCCAGCAGCTTAGCGCATCGGGGGGTAGGAGGGAATCAGCCCCAGCATTTT. It specifies CASSLAHRGVGGNQPQHF.

In this sample, this clone turned up once. The rearrangement links TRBV4-2 to TRBJ2-1, with 10 bases matching TRBD2. V shed 0 bases and J 7 bases; nucleotides not matched to a gene: 9. The V gene's germline CDR1 is LGHNA and CDR2 YNFKEQ. The CDR3 spans 17 residues. This CDR3 is CASSQERGVAGGNEQFF. The CDR3 bases are TGTGCCAGCAGCCAAGAGCGAGGGGTAGCGGGAGGAAATGAGCAGTTCTTC.

V is TRBV6-2 or TRBV6-3 and J is TRBJ2-1; 14 bases line up with TRBD2. Trimming cost V 5 bases and J 6 bases; bases outside gene matches: 9. This CDR3 is built from 17 residues. Germline V lookup: CDR1 MNHEY, CDR2 SVGEGT. In DNA, the CDR3 is TGTGCCAGCAGTCCCGTCACGACTAGCGGGAGGGTCAATGAGCAGTTCTTC. It encodes CASSPVTTSGRVNEQFF.

This sequence joins TRBV7-9 and TRBJ2-7; D unresolved. Trimming took off 5 bases at V and 4 bases at J, with 12 bases between the two ends. Per germline, CDR1 SEHNR and CDR2 FQNEAQ (reference sequence). This CDR3 has 13 amino acids. CDR3 sequence (DNA): TGTGCCAGCAGCCAAAATGACAAATACGAGCAGTACGTC. This translates into CASSQNDKYEQYV.

This clone was seen repeatedly, ten times or more. The genes are TRBV30 and TRBJ2-1; TRBD2 aligns across 13 bases. After removal of 3 bases from V and 7 bases from J, the junction contained 12 bases not matched to a gene. The CDR3 spans 17 residues. Germline values: CDR1 GTSNPN, CDR2 SVGIG (reference sequence). In DNA, the CDR3 is TGTGCCTGGAGCTCTCTCCGGACTAGCGGGAGTATTAATGAGCAGTTCTTC. Translating it yields CAWSSLRTSGSINEQFF.

The chain employs TRBV6-2 or TRBV6-3 and TRBJ1-3; D gene ambiguous. Trimming pared 2 bases from V and 8 bases from J, leaving 7 bases between. Looked up from germline, CDR1 is MNHEY and CDR2 is SVGEGT. The CDR3 is 12 residues long. The CDR3 nucleotides read TGTGCCAGCAGTTACCCCGGAGACACCATATATTTT. Its translation: CASSYPGDTIYF.

This sequence joins TRBV7-9 and TRBJ1-1, with D uncertain. Germline V lookup: CDR1 SEHNR, CDR2 FQNEAQ (reference sequence). The CDR3 length is 15 residues. The germline V and J ends were trimmed by 0 bases and 2 bases, with 10 bases remaining between them. CDR3 in amino acids: CASSLAEGVNTEAFF. The CDR3 DNA reads TGTGCCAGCAGCTTAGCGGAGGGTGTCAACACTGAAGCTTTCTTT.

The DNA of the CDR3 is TGCGCCAGCAGCTTGGCCAGGCAGGAGCAGTTCTTC. Its translation: CASSLARQEQFF. The genes are TRBV5-1 and TRBJ2-1; D gene uncertain. The CDR3 spans 12 residues. Trimming cost V 0 bases and J 10 bases, with 8 bases left between them. In germline, CDR1 is SGHRS, CDR2 YFSETQ.

The V and J genes are TRBV2 and TRBJ1-1; weak D call: TRBD1 (5 bases). Trimming removed 5 bases from V and 5 bases from J, with 15 bases in between. Germline V lookup: CDR1 SNHLY, CDR2 FYNNEI. This CDR3 region has 14 residues. The CDR3: CASSTDISSTEAFF. The CDR3, as DNA: TGTGCCAGCAGTACGGACATCAGCTCTACTGAAGCTTTCTTT.

The J gene is TRBJ1-3, the V gene TRBV7-8; D is possibly TRBD1 (5 bases). Looked up from germline, CDR1 is SGHVS and CDR2 is FQNEAQ. The CDR3 consists of 14 residues. V lost 1 base to trimming and J lost 2 bases, with 6 bases between them. CDR3 coding DNA: TGTGCCAGCAGCTTAGGGACAACTGGAAACACCATATATTTT. Translated, it gives CASSLGTTGNTIYF.

The V call is TRBV9, the J call TRBJ2-5; 7 bases map to TRBD2. V lost 3 bases to trimming and J lost 9 bases; unmatched junction nucleotides: 8. CDR3 length: 13 residues. Germline V gene data show CDR1 as SGDLS and CDR2 as YYNGEE. The CDR3 loop reads CASSEGGVRAQYF. DNA for the CDR3: TGTGCCAGCAGCGAGGGAGGGGTCCGGGCCCAGTACTTC.

The chain recombines TRBV6-1 with TRBJ1-5, with D possibly matching TRBD1 (5 bases). CDR3 length equals 16 residues. V lost 1 base to trimming and J lost 0 bases, with 10 bases between them. CDR1 is MNHNS and CDR2 is SASEGT in the germline V gene. The CDR3 DNA reads as TGTGCCAGCAGTGAAGGGCAGGGACTTAGCAATCAGCCCCAGCATTTT. This sequence encodes CASSEGQGLSNQPQHF.

The chain carries TRBV13 and TRBJ1-6; 7 bases match TRBD1. The V segment lost 5 bases and the J segment 7 bases; nucleotides outside the gene matches: 11. CDR1 and CDR2 from the germline V gene are PRHDT and FYEKMQ (reference sequence). There are 16 residues in the CDR3. CDR3 nucleotides: TGTGCCAGCAGCAACAGACAGGGTAGGGTGAATTCACCCCTCCACTTT. Amino acids: CASSNRQGRVNSPLHF.

This clone turned up a few times. V gene TRBV6-1 combines with J gene TRBJ1-2, with a tentative D call TRBD1 (5 bases). Germline assignment: CDR1 MNHNS and CDR2 SASEGT. This CDR3 has 13 amino acids. The V end was cut by 3 bases, the J end by 0 bases, with 5 bases between. Written as DNA, the CDR3 is TGTGCCAGCAGTGACAGGGCTAACTATGGCTACACCTTC. It encodes CASSDRANYGYTF.

The chain has TRBV12-2 and TRBJ2-2; the DNA was not used to check the table's D call, TRBD1. TRBV12-2 is reported as a pseudogene. The CDR3 spans 18 residues. CDR3 loop: CASRLEGQGAQGTGELFF. In nucleotides, the CDR3 is TGTGCAAGTCGCTTAGAGGGCCAGGGGGCTCAAGGCACCGGGGAGCTGTTTTTT.

The J gene is TRBJ2-3, the V gene TRBV7-2; D unclear. The CDR3 runs 14 residues. In germline, CDR1 is SGHTA, CDR2 FQGNSA. The ends were cut back, 6 bases at V and 2 bases at J, with 12 bases in the middle. This CDR3 is CASRYVTTTDTQYF. The CDR3 region has the DNA TGTGCCAGCAGATACGTAACTACCACAGATACGCAGTATTTT. The full variable domain, rest sourced from reference TRBV7-2 and TRBJ2-3, is GAGVSQSPSNKVTEKGKDVELRCDPISGHTALYWYRQSLGQGLEFLIYFQGNSAPDKSGLPSDRFSAERTGGSVSTLTIQRTQQEDSAVYLCASRYVTTTDTQYFGPGTRLTVL.

The chain uses TRBV28 and TRBJ1-1; 8 bases line up with TRBD1. The length of the CDR3 is 13 residues. Losses at the gene ends were 5 bases for V and 11 bases for J; bases not matched to a gene: 10. Germline V gene lookup returns CDR1 MDHEN and CDR2 SYDVKM. The CDR3 nucleotides are TGTGCCAGCAGTCTGAGGACAGGGATTTTTGCTTTCTTT. Protein: CASSLRTGIFAFF.

The chain combines TRBV27 with TRBJ2-1; 7 bases agree with TRBD2. The CDR3 sequence is 16 residues long. CDR1 and CDR2 (germline): MNHEY, SMNVEV (reference sequence). Germline trimming cut 7 bases from V and 4 bases from J; bases unmatched to any gene: 13. CDR3 protein: CASISREALGYNEQFF. For the CDR3, the DNA is TGTGCCAGCATCTCCCGGGAGGCCCTGGGGTACAATGAGCAGTTCTTC.

This clone has a handful of counts. This chain joins TRBV24-1 and TRBJ2-3; 9 nucleotides match TRBD1. The J segment lost 1 base and the V segment lost 6 bases, leaving 4 bases of the junction unmatched. Germline CDR1 reads KGHDR; CDR2 reads SFDVKD. CDR3 length equals 15 residues. The CDR3 DNA reads TGTGCCACCAGTCTGACAGGGGGAGGCACAGATACGCAGTATTTT. Its translation is CATSLTGGGTDTQYF.

V and J are TRBV2 and TRBJ1-2; D not certain. The CDR3 runs 14 residues. Germline loops: CDR1 SNHLY, CDR2 FYNNEI. V was trimmed by 7 bases and J by 2 bases, leaving 14 bases between them. CDR3 loop: CASIVAHGNYGYTF. The CDR3 DNA reads TGTGCCAGCATTGTCGCCCACGGGAACTATGGCTACACCTTC.

J is TRBJ1-1 and V is TRBV6-4; TRBD1 is a possible D gene (5 bases). This CDR3 contains 15 residues. The germline CDR1 and CDR2 sequences are MRHNA and SNTAGT. The V end lost 6 bases, the J end lost 3 bases, and 17 bases lay between the germline ends. Here the CDR3 DNA reads TGTGCCAGCAGAAAGCAGGGTCTTGGGGACACTGAAGCTTTCTTT. Translation gives CASRKQGLGDTEAFF.

This clone was seen a single time. This chain joins TRBV28 and TRBJ2-7; a possible D gene is TRBD2 (5 bases). The CDR3 is made up of 12 amino acids. Germline V gene sequence: CDR1 MDHEN, CDR2 SYDVKM. With 3 bases removed from V and 6 bases from J, the gap between germline ends came to 9 bases. This CDR3 is CASSLRAGEQYV. DNA for the CDR3: TGTGCCAGCAGTTTGAGGGCTGGCGAGCAGTACGTC.

The chain recombines TRBV28 with TRBJ2-3, with D possibly matching TRBD2 (7 bases). V was clipped by 5 bases and J by 1 base, with 13 bases between them. CDR1 is MDHEN and CDR2 is SYDVKM in the germline V gene. This CDR3 spans 15 amino acids. The DNA for the CDR3 is TGTGCCAGCAGTCTCTTAGGGGGGGGCACAGATACGCAGTATTTT. Its protein is CASSLLGGGTDTQYF.

A single count supports this clone. The rearrangement joins TRBV12-5 to TRBJ1-4; D is undetermined. The V gene lost 8 bases and the J gene lost 2 bases, with 12 bases spanning the gap. This CDR3 region has 14 residues. Germline CDR1 and CDR2: LGHNT and FRNRAP. The CDR3 coding sequence is TGTGCTAGTCAGGCACAGCCTACTAATGAAAAACTGTTTTTT. This translates into CASQAQPTNEKLFF.

The rearrangement links TRBV28 to TRBJ2-6, with D uncertain. Per germline, CDR1 MDHEN and CDR2 SYDVKM. Trimming left V 7 bases short and J 2 bases short, with 3 bases between. The CDR3 contains 12 residues. In DNA form, the CDR3 reads TGTGCCAGCACCACTGGGGCCAACGTCCTGACTTTC. Protein: CASTTGANVLTF.

The rearrangement uses TRBV6-6 and TRBJ1-3, with 7 bases aligning to TRBD1. This CDR3 spans 15 amino acids. Germline CDR1 reads MNHNY; CDR2 reads SVGAGI (reference sequence). V was pared by 5 bases and J by 6 bases, with 10 bases of the junction left unmatched. The CDR3 sequence is CASSPPGQGENTIYF. The CDR3 DNA reads TGTGCCAGCAGTCCGCCGGGCCAGGGGGAAAACACCATATATTTT.

V and J are TRBV12-3 or TRBV12-4 and TRBJ2-5; D is uncertain. CDR3 size: 12 residues. V was clipped by 5 bases and J by 1 base, with 5 bases between them. Written as DNA, the CDR3 is TGTGCCAGCAGTCTTAGCCAAGAGACCCAGTACTTC. It translates to CASSLSQETQYF.

The chain employs TRBV10-3 and TRBJ2-1, with 13 bases that match TRBD2. With 10 bases clipped from V and 6 bases from J, the junction kept 3 bases outside the gene matches. This CDR3 has 13 amino acids. Germline-derived CDR1 and CDR2 are ENHRY and SYGVKD. The CDR3 nucleotides read TGTGCCACCGGGACTAGCGGGACCAATGAGCAGTTCTTC. Encoded protein: CATGTSGTNEQFF.